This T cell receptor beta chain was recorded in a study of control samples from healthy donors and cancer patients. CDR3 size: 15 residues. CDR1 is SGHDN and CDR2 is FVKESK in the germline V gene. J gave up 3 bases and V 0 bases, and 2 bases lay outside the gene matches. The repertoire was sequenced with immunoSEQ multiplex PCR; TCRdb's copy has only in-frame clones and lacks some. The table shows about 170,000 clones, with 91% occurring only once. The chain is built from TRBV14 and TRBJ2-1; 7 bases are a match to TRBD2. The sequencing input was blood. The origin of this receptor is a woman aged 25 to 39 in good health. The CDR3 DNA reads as TGTGCCAGCAGCCAAGATCTAGCGGTCTACAATGAGCAGTTCTTC. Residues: CASSQDLAVYNEQFF.